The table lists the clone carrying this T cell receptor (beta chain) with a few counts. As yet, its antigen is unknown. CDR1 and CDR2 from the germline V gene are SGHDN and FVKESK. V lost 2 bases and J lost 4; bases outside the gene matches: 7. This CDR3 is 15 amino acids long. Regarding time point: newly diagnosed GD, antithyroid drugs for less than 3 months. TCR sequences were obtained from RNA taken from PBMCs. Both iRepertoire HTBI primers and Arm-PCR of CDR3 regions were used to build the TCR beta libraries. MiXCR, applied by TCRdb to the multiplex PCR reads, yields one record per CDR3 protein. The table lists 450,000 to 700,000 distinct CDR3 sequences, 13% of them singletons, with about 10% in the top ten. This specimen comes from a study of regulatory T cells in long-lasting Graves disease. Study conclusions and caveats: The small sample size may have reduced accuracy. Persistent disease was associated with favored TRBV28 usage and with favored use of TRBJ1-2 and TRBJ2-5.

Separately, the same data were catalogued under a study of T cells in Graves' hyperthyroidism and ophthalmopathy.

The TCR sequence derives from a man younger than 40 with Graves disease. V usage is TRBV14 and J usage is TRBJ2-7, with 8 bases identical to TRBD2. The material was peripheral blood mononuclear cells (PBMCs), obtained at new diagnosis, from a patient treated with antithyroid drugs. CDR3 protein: CASSQLSGTGYEQYF. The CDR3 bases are TGTGCCAGCAGCCAACTTAGCGGGACGGGTTACGAGCAGTACTTC.